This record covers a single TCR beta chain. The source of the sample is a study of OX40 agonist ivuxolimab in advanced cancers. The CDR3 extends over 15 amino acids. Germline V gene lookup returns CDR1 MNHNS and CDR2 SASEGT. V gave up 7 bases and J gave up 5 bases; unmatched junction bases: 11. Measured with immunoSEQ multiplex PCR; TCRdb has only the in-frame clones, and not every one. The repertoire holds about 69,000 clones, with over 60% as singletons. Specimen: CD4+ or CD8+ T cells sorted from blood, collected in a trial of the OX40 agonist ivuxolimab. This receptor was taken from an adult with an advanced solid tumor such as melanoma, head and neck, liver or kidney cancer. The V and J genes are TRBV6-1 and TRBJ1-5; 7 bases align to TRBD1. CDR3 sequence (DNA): TGTGCCAGCAAGACCCCCGACAGGGCCTATCAGCCCCAGCATTTT. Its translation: CASKTPDRAYQPQHF.